Below, 8 T cell receptor beta chains from the same sample are listed, as sequenced in a study of human T cells and chemical hapten exposure. Time point denoted: pre-sensitization, week 0. Sample treatment: therapeutic diphenylcyclopropenone sensitization with weekly scalp DPC. One entry per CDR3 protein, called by TCRdb with MiXCR from the RACE reads. The data hold 200,000 to 300,000 distinct CDR3 sequences, with 7% to 10% observed a single time. The sample was whole blood, taken in connection with sensitization to the hapten diphenylcyclopropenone (DPC). These receptors were obtained from a woman between 40 and 50 years old with alopecia areata. Some clones in this sample may be carry-over from other donors' samples.

The V call is TRBV2, the J call TRBJ2-7; D gene uncertain. Germline V CDR1 and CDR2: SNHLY, FYNNEI. The CDR3 loop spans 12 amino acids. Trimming stripped 2 bases from V and 3 bases from J, with 5 bases between. CDR3 bases: TGTGCCAGCAGTGAACTGGTCTACGAGCAGTACTTC. This translates into CASSELVYEQYF.

The chain recombines TRBV12-3 or TRBV12-4 with TRBJ1-2; maybe TRBD1 (5 bases). Trimming removed 6 bases from V and 3 bases from J, with 14 bases in between. This CDR3 region has 14 residues. The CDR3 spells CASSINGAYYGYTF. CDR3 nucleotides: TGTGCCAGCAGCATCAACGGGGCCTACTATGGCTACACCTTC.

The chain employs TRBV6-2 or TRBV6-3 and TRBJ1-1, with a tentative D call TRBD1 (6 bases). Germline CDR1 and CDR2: MNHEY and SVGEGT. CDR3 length equals 14 residues. Deletions cut 0 bases from V and 11 bases from J, with 16 bases between. The CDR3 nucleotides are TGTGCCAGCAGTTACTCGACAGGCTACAATGGGGCTTTCTTT. It yields the protein CASSYSTGYNGAFF.

This clonotype was detected a few times. This chain links TRBV29-1 with TRBJ1-2; TRBD1 matches at 7 bases. Germline CDR1 and CDR2: SQVTM and ANQGSEA. This CDR3 has 13 residues. Trimming cost V 7 bases and J 1 base; bases outside gene matches: 6. CDR3 in DNA: TGCAGCGCCGGACAGGACTTTAACTATGGCTACACCTTC. Encoded protein: CSAGQDFNYGYTF.

The rearrangement joins TRBV4-1 to TRBJ2-7, with TRBD2 as a possible D gene (6 bases). Germline CDR1 reads MGHRA; CDR2 reads YSYEKL. V was shortened by 0 bases and J by 7 bases, with 13 bases between the two germline ends. This CDR3 has 14 residues. The CDR3, as DNA: TGCGCCAGCAGCCAAGATTCTGGAGGGCGGGAGCAGTACTTC. Its protein product is CASSQDSGGREQYF.

Many counts were recorded for this clonotype. The CDR3, as DNA: TGTGCCAGCAGTTTCTCCGGACTAGCGGGAACAGATACGCAGTATTTT. Its protein is CASSFSGLAGTDTQYF. The chain has TRBV28 and TRBJ2-3, with TRBD2 matching 12 bases. Germline lookup yields CDR1 MDHEN and CDR2 SYDVKM. This CDR3 region has 16 residues. V lost 3 bases, J lost 3 bases, and 4 bases stayed unmatched.

This clonotype was recorded a few times. The V and J genes are TRBV6-5 and TRBJ2-7; the D gene is possibly TRBD1 (6 bases). CDR1 MNHEY and CDR2 SVGAGI come from the germline V gene. The CDR3 runs 14 residues. Trimming removed 6 bases from V and 2 bases from J, with 14 bases in between. The chain's CDR3 is CASRYPDRPYEQYF. CDR3 in DNA: TGTGCCAGCAGATACCCGGACAGACCCTACGAGCAGTACTTC.

The chain employs TRBV24-1 and TRBJ1-5; 7 bases agree with TRBD1. Germline assignment: CDR1 KGHDR and CDR2 SFDVKD. The junction had 5 bases not matched to a gene; V was cut back by 5 bases and J by 2 bases. This CDR3 has 15 residues. The DNA of the CDR3 is TGTGCCACCAGTGGGGCCGGGACAGGCAATCAGCCCCAGCATTTT. Translated, it gives CATSGAGTGNQPQHF.